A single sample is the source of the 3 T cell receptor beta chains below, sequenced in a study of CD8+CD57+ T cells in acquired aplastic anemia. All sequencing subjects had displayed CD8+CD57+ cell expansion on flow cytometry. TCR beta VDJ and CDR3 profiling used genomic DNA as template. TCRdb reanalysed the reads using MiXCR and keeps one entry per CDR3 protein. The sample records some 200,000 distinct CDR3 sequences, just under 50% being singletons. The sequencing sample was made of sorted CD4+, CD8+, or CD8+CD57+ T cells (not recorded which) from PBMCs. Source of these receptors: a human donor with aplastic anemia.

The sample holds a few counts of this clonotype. The DNA of the CDR3 is TGCAGCGTTGAAGGGGGGGCGCGTAGCACAGATACGCAGTATTTT. Translated: CSVEGGARSTDTQYF. The chain carries TRBV29-1 and TRBJ2-3; possibly TRBD1 or TRBD2 for D (6 bases each). The germline V gene encodes CDR1 SQVTM and CDR2 ANQGSEA. This CDR3 spans 15 amino acids. Trimming stripped 1 base from V and 0 bases from J, with 11 bases between.

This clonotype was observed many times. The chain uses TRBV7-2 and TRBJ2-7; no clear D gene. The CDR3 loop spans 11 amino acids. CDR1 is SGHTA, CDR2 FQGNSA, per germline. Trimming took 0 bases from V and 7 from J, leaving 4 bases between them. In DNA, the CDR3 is TGTGCCAGCAGCTTAGCGGGAGAGCAGTACTTC. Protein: CASSLAGEQYF.

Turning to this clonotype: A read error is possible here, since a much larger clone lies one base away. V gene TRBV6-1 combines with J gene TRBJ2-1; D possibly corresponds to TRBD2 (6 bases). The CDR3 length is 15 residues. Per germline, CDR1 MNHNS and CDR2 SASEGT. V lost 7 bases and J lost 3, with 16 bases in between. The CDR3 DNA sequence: TGTGCCAGCACCCTAGGCGGGACGGGCTACAATGAGCAGTTCTTC. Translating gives CASTLGGTGYNEQFF.